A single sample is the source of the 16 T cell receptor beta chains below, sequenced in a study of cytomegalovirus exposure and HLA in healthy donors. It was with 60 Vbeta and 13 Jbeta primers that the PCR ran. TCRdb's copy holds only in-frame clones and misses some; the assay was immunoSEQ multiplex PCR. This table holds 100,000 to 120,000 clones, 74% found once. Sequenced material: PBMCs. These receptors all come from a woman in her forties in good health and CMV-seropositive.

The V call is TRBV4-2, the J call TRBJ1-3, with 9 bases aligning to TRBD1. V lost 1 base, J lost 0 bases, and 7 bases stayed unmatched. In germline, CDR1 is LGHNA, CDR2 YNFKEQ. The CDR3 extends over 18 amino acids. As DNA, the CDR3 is TGTGCCAGCAGCCAAGTCGGGACAGGGATACTCTCTGGAAACACCATATATTTT. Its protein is CASSQVGTGILSGNTIYF.

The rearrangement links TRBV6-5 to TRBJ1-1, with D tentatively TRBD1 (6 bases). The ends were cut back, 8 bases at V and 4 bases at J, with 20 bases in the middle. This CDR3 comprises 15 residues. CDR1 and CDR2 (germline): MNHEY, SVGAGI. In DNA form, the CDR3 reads TGTGCCAGCTCCACTCTTTACAGGGCGCGCACTGAAGCTTTCTTT. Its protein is CASSTLYRARTEAFF.

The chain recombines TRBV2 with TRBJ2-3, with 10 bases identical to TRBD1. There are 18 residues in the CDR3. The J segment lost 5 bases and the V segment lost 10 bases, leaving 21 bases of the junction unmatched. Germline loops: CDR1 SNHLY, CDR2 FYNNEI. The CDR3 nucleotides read TGTGCCACCCCTCTAGCCGACTCGTCGGGACAGGGGAAAGATACGCAGTATTTT. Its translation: CATPLADSSGQGKDTQYF.

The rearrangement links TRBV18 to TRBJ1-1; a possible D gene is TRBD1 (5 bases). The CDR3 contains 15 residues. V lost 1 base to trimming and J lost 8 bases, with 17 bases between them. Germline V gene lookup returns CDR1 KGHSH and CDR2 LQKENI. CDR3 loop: CASSPRPADRPEAFF. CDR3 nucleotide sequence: TGTGCCAGCTCACCACGTCCGGCTGACAGACCCGAAGCTTTCTTT.

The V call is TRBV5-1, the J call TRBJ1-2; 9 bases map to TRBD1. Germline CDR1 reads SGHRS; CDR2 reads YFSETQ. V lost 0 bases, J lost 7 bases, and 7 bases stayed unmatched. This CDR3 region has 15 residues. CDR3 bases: TGCGCCAGCAGCTTGGTTCCGGGACAGGGAGCTGGCTACACCTTC. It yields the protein CASSLVPGQGAGYTF.

The CDR3 loop is CASSLGDRASPLHF. CDR3 coding DNA: TGTGCCAGCAGCCTTGGGGACAGGGCATCACCCCTCCACTTT. The rearrangement uses TRBV7-3 and TRBJ1-6; 9 nucleotides agree with TRBD1. This CDR3 has 14 residues. The germline V gene encodes CDR1 SGHTA and CDR2 FQGTGA. The V and J ends lost 5 bases and 10 bases, in that order; junction bases with no gene match: 6.

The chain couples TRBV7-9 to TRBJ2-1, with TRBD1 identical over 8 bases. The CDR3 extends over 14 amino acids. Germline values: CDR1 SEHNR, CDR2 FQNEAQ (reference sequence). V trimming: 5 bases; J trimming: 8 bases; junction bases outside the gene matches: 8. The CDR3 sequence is CASSPRTGRDEQFF. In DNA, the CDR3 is TGTGCCAGCAGCCCTCGGACAGGGCGAGATGAGCAGTTCTTC.

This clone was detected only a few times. The CDR3 sequence: CASGRGSSETQYF. CDR3 DNA sequence: TGCGCCAGCGGAAGGGGTAGTTCGGAGACCCAGTACTTC. The genes are TRBV5-1 and TRBJ2-5; maybe TRBD1 (5 bases). The CDR3 is 13 amino acids. CDR1 is SGHRS and CDR2 is YFSETQ in the germline V gene. V was clipped by 7 bases and J by 5 bases, with 15 bases between them. Full variable domain (rest looked up from reference TRBV5-1 and TRBJ2-5): KAGVTQTPRYLIKTRGQQVTLSCSPISGHRSVSWYQQTPGQGLQFLFEYFSETQRNKGNFPGRFSGRQFSNSRSEMNVSTLELGDSALYLCASGRGSSETQYFGPGTRLLVL.

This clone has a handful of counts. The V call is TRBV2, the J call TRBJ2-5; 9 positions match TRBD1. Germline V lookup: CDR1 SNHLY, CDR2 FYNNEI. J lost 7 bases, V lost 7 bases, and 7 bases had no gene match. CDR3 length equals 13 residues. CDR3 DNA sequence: TGTGCCAGCACCCTACAGGGGGCGGCGACCCAGTACTTC. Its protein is CASTLQGAATQYF.

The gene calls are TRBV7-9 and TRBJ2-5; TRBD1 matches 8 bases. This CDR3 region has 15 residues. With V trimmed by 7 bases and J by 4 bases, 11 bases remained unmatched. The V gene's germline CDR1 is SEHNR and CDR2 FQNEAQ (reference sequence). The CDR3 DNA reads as TGTGCCAGCATCCCCCGACAGGGGATAGGAGAGACCCAGTACTTC. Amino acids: CASIPRQGIGETQYF.

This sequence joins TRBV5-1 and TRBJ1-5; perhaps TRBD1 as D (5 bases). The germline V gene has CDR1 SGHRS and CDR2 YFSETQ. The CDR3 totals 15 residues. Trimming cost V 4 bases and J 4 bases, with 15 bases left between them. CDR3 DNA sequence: TGCGCCAGCAGCCTGGGGACTCCAGCTAATCAGCCCCAGCATTTT. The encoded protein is CASSLGTPANQPQHF.

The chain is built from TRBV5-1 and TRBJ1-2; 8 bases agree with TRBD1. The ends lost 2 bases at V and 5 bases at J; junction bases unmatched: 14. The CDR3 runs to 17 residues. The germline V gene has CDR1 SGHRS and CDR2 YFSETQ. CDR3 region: CASSFDPGGQGRYGYTF. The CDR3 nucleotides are TGCGCCAGCAGCTTCGACCCGGGTGGACAGGGAAGGTATGGCTACACCTTC.

DNA of the CDR3: TGTGCCAGCTCACCGGACTTATCGAACTATGGCTACACCTTC. It encodes CASSPDLSNYGYTF. The chain joins TRBV18 to TRBJ1-2; D uncertain. Per the germline V gene, CDR1 is KGHSH and CDR2 is LQKENI. The CDR3 length is 14 residues. Trimming cost V 3 bases and J 2 bases, with 10 bases left between them. Complete variable domain (other parts from reference TRBV18 and TRBJ1-2): NAGVMQNPRHLVRRRGQEARLRCSPMKGHSHVYWYRQLPEEGLKFMVYLQKENIIDESGMPKERFSAEFPKEGPSILRIQQVVRGDSAAYFCASSPDLSNYGYTFGSGTRLTVV.

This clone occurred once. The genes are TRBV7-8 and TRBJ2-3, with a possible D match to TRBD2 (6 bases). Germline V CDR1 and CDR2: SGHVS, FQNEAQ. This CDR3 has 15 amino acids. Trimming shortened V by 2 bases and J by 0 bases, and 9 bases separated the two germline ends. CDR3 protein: CASSLTSRSTDTQYF. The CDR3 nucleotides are TGTGCCAGCAGCTTAACTAGCAGGAGCACAGATACGCAGTATTTT. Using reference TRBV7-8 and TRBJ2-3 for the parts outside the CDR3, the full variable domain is GAGVSQSPRYKVAKRGQDVALRCDPISGHVSLFWYQQALGQGPEFLTYFQNEAQLDKSGLPSDRFFAERPEGSVSTLKIQRTQQEDSAVYLCASSLTSRSTDTQYFGPGTRLTVL.

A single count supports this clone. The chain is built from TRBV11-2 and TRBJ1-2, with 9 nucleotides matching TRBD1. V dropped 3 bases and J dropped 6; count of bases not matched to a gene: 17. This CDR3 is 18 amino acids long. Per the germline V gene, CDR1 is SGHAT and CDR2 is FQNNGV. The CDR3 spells CASSLVGVGDRVSDGYTF. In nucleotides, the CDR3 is TGTGCCAGCAGCTTGGTTGGGGTGGGGGACAGGGTGTCCGATGGCTACACCTTC. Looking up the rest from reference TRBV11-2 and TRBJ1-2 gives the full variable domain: EAGVAQSPRYKIIEKRQSVAFWCNPISGHATLYWYQQILGQGPKLLIQFQNNGVVDDSQLPKDRFSAERLKGVDSTLKIQPAKLEDSAVYLCASSLVGVGDRVSDGYTFGSGTRLTVV.

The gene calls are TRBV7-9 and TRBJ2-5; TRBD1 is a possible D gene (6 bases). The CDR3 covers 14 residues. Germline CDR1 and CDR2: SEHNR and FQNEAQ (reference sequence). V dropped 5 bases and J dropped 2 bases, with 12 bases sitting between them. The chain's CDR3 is CASSTQGRQETQYF. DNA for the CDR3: TGTGCCAGCAGCACACAGGGTCGGCAAGAGACCCAGTACTTC.